The 16 T cell receptor beta chains reported below all come from one sample, sequenced in a study of T cell responses to AZD1222 COVID-19 vaccine (dated by TCRdb to the early 2020s). The time point label corresponds to: about 28 days (+/-7) after the second vaccine dose. Libraries were made using the immunoSEQ multiplex PCR assay. Imported from immuneACCESS, the table was reduced by TCRdb to in-frame sequences with V and J called. These copies leave out some clones; in studies compared against another copy, an unresolved V gene accounts for under half, and the cause of the remainder is not known. The sample table records about 140,000 clones; around nine tenths of these occur just once. About 3% of the sample lies in the top ten. The sample was peripheral blood, taken 28 days after the second AZD1222 dose. The receptors stem from an adult who received the AZD1222 COVID-19 vaccine.

This clone was detected a few times. The rearrangement joins TRBV13 to TRBJ2-2, with D tentatively TRBD1 or TRBD2 (7 bases each). Germline CDR1 is PRHDT and CDR2 is FYEKMQ (reference sequence). CDR3 length equals 17 residues. V lost 2 bases, J lost 3 bases, and 16 bases lay in between. CDR3 amino acids: CASSLRGGQIDTGELFF. CDR3 DNA sequence: TGTGCCAGCAGCTTAAGGGGGGGACAGATTGACACCGGGGAGCTGTTTTTT.

The chain links TRBV6-2 or TRBV6-3 to TRBJ1-1; TRBD1 is a possible D gene (6 bases). The length of the CDR3 is 15 residues. The germline gives CDR1 MNHEY, CDR2 SVGEGT. V was shortened by 6 bases and J by 0 bases, with 14 bases between the two germline ends. The CDR3 spells CASSLRTAMNTEAFF. The CDR3 nucleotides are TGTGCCAGCAGCCTCCGGACAGCAATGAACACTGAAGCTTTCTTT.

The V and J genes are TRBV27 and TRBJ1-1; a weak D match, TRBD1 (5 bases). The CDR3 has 13 amino acids. Germline CDR1 and CDR2: MNHEY and SMNVEV (reference sequence). Trimming removed 7 bases at V and 4 bases at J, with 13 bases between. CDR3 in DNA: TGTGCCAGCACTACGCCGGGGGGCACTGAAGCTTTCTTT. Its translation is CASTTPGGTEAFF.

The genes are TRBV18 and TRBJ2-1; 8 bases are shared with TRBD1. The germline CDR1 and CDR2 sequences are KGHSH and LQKENI. This CDR3 contains 13 residues. The trim removed 6 bases at V and 6 bases at J, leaving 4 bases unmatched. CDR3 in amino acids: CASSSTGGNEQFF. In nucleotides, the CDR3 is TGTGCCAGCTCCTCAACAGGGGGCAATGAGCAGTTCTTC. Based on the CDR3 plus reference TRBV18 and TRBJ2-1, the full variable domain is NAGVMQNPRHLVRRRGQEARLRCSPMKGHSHVYWYRQLPEEGLKFMVYLQKENIIDESGMPKERFSAEFPKEGPSILRIQQVVRGDSAAYFCASSSTGGNEQFFGPGTRLTVL.

The genes are TRBV7-9 and TRBJ1-2; no reliable D call. The CDR3 sequence is 13 residues long. The ends were cut back, 0 bases at V and 8 bases at J, with 10 bases in the middle. Germline V lookup: CDR1 SEHNR, CDR2 FQNEAQ (reference sequence). CDR3 DNA sequence: TGTGCCAGCAGCTTAGCGGCCGGGAACGGCTACACCTTC. Protein: CASSLAAGNGYTF.

This chain links TRBV18 with TRBJ2-3; D is perhaps TRBD1 (6 bases). The CDR3 loop spans 12 amino acids. Germline V CDR1 and CDR2: KGHSH, LQKENI. V was shortened by 3 bases and J by 6 bases, with 7 bases between the two germline ends. The CDR3 loop is CASSPDRDTQYF. The CDR3 region has the DNA TGTGCCAGCTCACCCGACAGGGATACGCAGTATTTT.

V usage is TRBV11-2 and J usage is TRBJ2-3; D perhaps matches TRBD1 (6 bases). Germline V lookup: CDR1 SGHAT, CDR2 FQNNGV. The CDR3 contains 14 residues. V was clipped by 3 bases and J by 4 bases, with 11 bases between them. CDR3 sequence (DNA): TGTGCCAGCAGCTTTGAGGGGGTCGCAGATACGCAGTATTTT. Amino acids: CASSFEGVADTQYF.

The chain combines TRBV6-2 or TRBV6-3 with TRBJ1-1, with 8 bases matching TRBD1. V gave up 0 bases and J gave up 10 bases; unmatched junction bases: 4. The CDR3 contains 13 residues. Germline assignment: CDR1 MNHEY and CDR2 SVGEGT. CDR3 residues: CASSYSGDRLAFF. For the CDR3, the DNA is TGTGCCAGCAGTTACTCGGGGGACAGGCTAGCTTTCTTT.

This chain connects TRBV5-1 to TRBJ2-2; unclear D gene. Trimming stripped 0 bases from V and 5 bases from J, with 5 bases between. Per the germline V gene, CDR1 is SGHRS and CDR2 is YFSETQ. This CDR3 has 13 residues. The CDR3 sequence: CASSLDLTGELFF. The CDR3 DNA reads as TGCGCCAGCAGCTTGGACCTGACCGGGGAGCTGTTTTTT. The full variable domain, its missing parts supplied by reference TRBV5-1 and TRBJ2-2, is KAGVTQTPRYLIKTRGQQVTLSCSPISGHRSVSWYQQTPGQGLQFLFEYFSETQRNKGNFPGRFSGRQFSNSRSEMNVSTLELGDSALYLCASSLDLTGELFFGEGSRLTVL.

This clone was seen more than once but under ten times. This rearrangement joins TRBV6-5 to TRBJ1-4, with D possibly matching TRBD1 (5 bases). Germline assignment: CDR1 MNHEY and CDR2 SVGAGI. Trimming removed 7 bases from V and 7 bases from J, with 19 bases in between. CDR3 size: 15 residues. The CDR3 DNA reads TGTGCCAGCATAAAAGCGAGCTCCGGGGGTGAAAAACTGTTTTTT. Encoded protein: CASIKASSGGEKLFF.

The chain has TRBV7-9 and TRBJ1-4; TRBD1 aligns across 10 bases. The CDR3 consists of 19 residues. Germline V gives CDR1 SEHNR, CDR2 FQNEAQ (reference sequence). V dropped 4 bases and J dropped 0; count of bases not matched to a gene: 11. The CDR3 protein is CASSSRDRGFSPTNEKLFF. CDR3 sequence (DNA): TGTGCCAGCAGCTCCCGGGACAGGGGTTTCTCTCCAACTAATGAAAAACTGTTTTTT.

This chain links TRBV5-1 with TRBJ2-3, with 16 positions matching TRBD2. The V segment lost 4 bases and the J segment 7 bases; nucleotides outside the gene matches: 12. Looked up from germline, CDR1 is SGHRS and CDR2 is YFSETQ. The CDR3 spans 18 residues. CDR3 loop: CASSPNLGTSGRVYTQYF. The CDR3 region has the DNA TGCGCCAGCAGCCCGAATCTAGGGACTAGCGGGAGGGTGTATACGCAGTATTTT.

This clone was picked up a small number of times. The chain employs TRBV29-1 and TRBJ1-1; TRBD1 is a possible D gene (5 bases). CDR3 length: 14 amino acids. Germline V lookup: CDR1 SQVTM, CDR2 ANQGSEA. V dropped 7 bases and J dropped 2 bases, with 17 bases sitting between them. CDR3: CSAPNTGGNTEAFF. CDR3 DNA: TGCAGCGCTCCTAACACAGGCGGAAACACTGAAGCTTTCTTT.

The V call is TRBV2, the J call TRBJ1-2; D remains ambiguous. This CDR3 region has 17 residues. Germline loops: CDR1 SNHLY, CDR2 FYNNEI. V was trimmed by 2 bases and J by 5 bases, leaving 21 bases between them. CDR3 DNA: TGTGCCAGCAGTGAACCCCCCGGGATGGGGTTTAGGTATGGCTACACCTTC. It is translated as CASSEPPGMGFRYGYTF.

V gene TRBV12-5 combines with J gene TRBJ2-3, with 7 bases matching TRBD2. The CDR3 totals 14 residues. Germline assignment: CDR1 LGHNT and CDR2 FRNRAP. Unmatched junction bases numbered 3, after V lost 1 base and J lost 5 bases. The DNA of the CDR3 is TGTGCTAGTGGTTTGGGCGGCGGGGGAGATACGCAGTATTTT. Translated: CASGLGGGGDTQYF.

The chain couples TRBV9 to TRBJ2-1; D not resolved. Trimming removed 4 bases at V and 3 bases at J, with 8 bases between. Per germline, CDR1 SGDLS and CDR2 YYNGEE. This CDR3 comprises 13 residues. The CDR3 loop is CASSYDFYNEQFF. As DNA, the CDR3 is TGTGCCAGCAGCTACGACTTCTACAATGAGCAGTTCTTC. The full variable domain, in which reference TRBV9 and TRBJ2-1 provide the parts outside the CDR3, is DSGVTQTPKHLITATGQRVTLRCSPRSGDLSVYWYQQSLDQGLQFLIQYYNGEERAKGNILERFSAQQFPDLHSELNLSSLELGDSALYFCASSYDFYNEQFFGPGTRLTVL.